This T cell receptor beta chain was captured by sequencing in a study of blood T cells in healthy people across ages (dated by TCRdb to the mid-2010s). Regarding the research as a whole: In model experiments, template switching captured about one uniquely barcoded TCR beta cDNA molecule for every two T cells. To track age-related changes in TCR beta repertoire diversity, the study relied on deep sequencing normalized with unique cDNA molecular identifiers. Four age groups were formed from the donors: young (average roughly 15 years), middle-aged (less than 40), aged (62) and long-lived (around 82). To avoid experimental bias, donors of different ages were randomly spread across the sequencing lanes. For two donors (one aged 18 to 30 and one aged 80 or older), the study analyzed two additional independent replicas of 1 million unique cDNA reads from the same blood draw. The study at large found these results: As age increased, observed TCR beta diversity per million T cells dropped in a roughly linear way, and a significant reduction was already evident by age about 40. The percentage of naive T cells measured by flow cytometry correlated strongly with observed TCR beta diversity. Compared with the aged group, the long-lived group had more naive CD4+ T cells, fewer expanded clones and increased TCR diversity, suggesting age selection. Because donor CMV infection status was unknown, age-related changes in expanded clonotypes were potentially confounded. Conclusive comparison of naive and antigen-experienced compartments was prevented by the profiling of bulk unsorted PBMCs. Total diversity estimates from one million sequenced T cells were considered lower bounds and underestimates.

V is reduced by 2 bases and J by 6 bases, leaving a spacing of 14 bases between them. Via the germline V gene (reference sequence), CDR1 is DFQATT and CDR2 SNEGSKA. Counted from cysteine to phenylalanine, this CDR3 has 14 amino acids. Only the CDR3 portion is preserved as DNA: 42 bases, with reading frame beginning at the first base. In this sample, this clonotype turned up a few times. Its antigen is not yet known. The record has no base qualities; no much larger clone is one base away. Library method: 5' RACE. The sequencing machine was an Illumina HiSeq 2500. A second PCR of about 6 to 11 cycles was performed with a sample-barcoded 5' primer and a J-beta primer mix. Each TCR beta cDNA molecule received a unique molecular identifier from a template-switch 5' adaptor carrying 12 random nucleotides. Each sample yielded at least 2.5 million CDR3-containing paired-end reads. All of the RNA was converted into first-strand cDNA using the Mint cDNA synthesis kit, with a TRBC-specific oligonucleotide serving as the primer. After uracil-DNA glycosylase treatment, a first 18-cycle PCR used universal primers M1SS and BC2_uni_R on all cDNA. Turning to the authors' computational methods: For normalization, 1 million high-quality reads, each with a distinct molecular identifier, were randomly selected from each sample. Instead of being binned into consensus sequences, reads with shared molecular identifiers were discarded. CDR3 identification, clonotype clustering and error correction used MiTCR with a Q25 quality threshold and the strictest error-elimination algorithm. A nonparametric unseen species model with Euler transformation was used to estimate lower-bound total TCR beta diversity. Using fastp at Q25 and MiXCR, TCRdb reprocessed the public reads and kept productive beta chains. Each CDR3 protein appears once, grouped with its most common genes and DNA. For this entry, the V and J calls and clone size follow TCRdb and not the study's own pipeline. The sample profile shows fewer than 2,000,000 distinct CDR3 sequences; roughly 32% of them were found once. The top ten clones comprise around 11% of the sample.

The approximately 39 donors, aged 6 to 90 years, were systemically healthy Caucasian individuals from Russia. Each donor gave 8 to 10 milliliters of peripheral blood, collected into EDTA-treated Vacutainer tubes. Ficoll-Paque density-gradient centrifugation was used to isolate PBMCs, with at least 6 million per sample. Trizol reagent was used to extract total RNA from PBMCs, with at least 5.5 micrograms per sample. For every donor, flow cytometry on a PBMC aliquot measured the percentage of naive CD45RAhigh/CD27high T cells. The sequence came from a woman aged 25 to 39 in good health. The V and J segments used are TRBV20-1 and TRBJ1-5; a weak D assignment points to TRBD1 (5 bases agree). The sample was blood. The nucleotide sequence reads TGCAGTGCTAGACTCGGAGGGGCAGCTCAGCCCCAGCATTTT. This encodes CSARLGGAAQPQHF.